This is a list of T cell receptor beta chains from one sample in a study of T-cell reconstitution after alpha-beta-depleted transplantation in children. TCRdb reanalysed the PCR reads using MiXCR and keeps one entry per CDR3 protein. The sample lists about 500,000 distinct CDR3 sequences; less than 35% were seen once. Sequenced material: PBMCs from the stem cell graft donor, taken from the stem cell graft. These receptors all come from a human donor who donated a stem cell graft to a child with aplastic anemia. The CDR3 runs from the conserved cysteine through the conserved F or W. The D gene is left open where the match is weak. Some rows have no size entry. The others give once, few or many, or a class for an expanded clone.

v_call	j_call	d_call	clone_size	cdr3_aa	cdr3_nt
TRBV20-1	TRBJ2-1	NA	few	CSARLVAGPYNEQFF	TGCAGTGCTAGATTAGTGGCGGGACCTTACAATGAGCAGTTCTTC
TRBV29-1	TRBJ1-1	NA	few	CSAVREMNTEAFF	TGCAGCGCGGTGCGAGAGATGAACACTGAAGCTTTCTTT
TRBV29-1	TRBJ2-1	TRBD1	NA	CSATLRTGFNEQFF	TGCAGCGCGACCCTGAGGACAGGGTTCAATGAGCAGTTCTTC
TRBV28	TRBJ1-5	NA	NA	CASTSPRGQPQHF	TGTGCCAGCACTTCGCCCAGAGGTCAGCCCCAGCATTTT
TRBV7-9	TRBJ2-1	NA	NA	CASSLELRQVNEQFF	TGTGCCAGCAGCTTAGAGTTAAGACAGGTAAATGAGCAGTTCTTC
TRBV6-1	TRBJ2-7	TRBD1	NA	CASMPGQGAYEQYF	TGTGCCAGCATGCCGGGACAGGGGGCCTACGAGCAGTACTTC
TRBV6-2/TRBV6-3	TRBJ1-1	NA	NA	CASSYVRMELNTEAFF	TGTGCCAGCAGTTACGTTCGTATGGAGTTGAACACTGAAGCTTTCTTT
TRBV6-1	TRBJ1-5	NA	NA	CASSGANQPQHF	TGTGCCAGCAGTGGGGCCAATCAGCCCCAGCATTTT
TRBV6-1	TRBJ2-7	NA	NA	CASSEGTWGFYEQYF	TGTGCCAGCAGTGAAGGGACATGGGGCTTCTACGAGCAGTACTTC
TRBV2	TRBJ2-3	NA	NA	CATVRGETTDTQYF	TGTGCCACCGTTAGGGGGGAGACGACAGATACGCAGTATTTT
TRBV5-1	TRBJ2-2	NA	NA	CASSLWLNTGELFF	TGCGCCAGCAGCTTGTGGCTGAACACCGGGGAGCTGTTTTTT
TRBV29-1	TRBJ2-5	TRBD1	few	CSVNRGQETQYF	TGCAGCGTCAACAGGGGGCAAGAGACCCAGTACTTC
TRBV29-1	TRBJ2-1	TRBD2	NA	CSVEGRLAGGPDNEQFF	TGCAGCGTTGAAGGGCGACTAGCGGGAGGGCCGGACAATGAGCAGTTCTTC
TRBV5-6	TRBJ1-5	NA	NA	CASSFMGSGNQPQHF	TGTGCCAGCAGCTTTATGGGGAGCGGCAATCAGCCCCAGCATTTT
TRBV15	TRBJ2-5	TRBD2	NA	CATSRDVAGKTQYF	TGTGCCACCAGCAGAGATGTAGCGGGAAAGACCCAGTACTTC
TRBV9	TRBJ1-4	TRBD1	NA	CASSVGQGVNEKLFF	TGTGCCAGCAGCGTAGGACAGGGGGTTAATGAAAAACTGTTTTTT
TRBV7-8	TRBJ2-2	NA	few	CASSSQRRLNTGELFF	TGTGCCAGCAGTTCACAGCGACGCCTGAACACCGGGGAGCTGTTTTTT
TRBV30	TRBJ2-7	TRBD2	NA	CAWSVGGSSYEQYF	TGTGCCTGGAGTGTGGGGGGGAGCTCCTACGAGCAGTACTTC
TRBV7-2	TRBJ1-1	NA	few	CASSQQQAMNTEAFF	TGTGCCAGCAGCCAACAACAGGCGATGAACACTGAAGCTTTCTTT
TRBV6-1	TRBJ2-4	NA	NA	CASSGAGDGKNIQYF	TGTGCCAGCAGCGGGGCTGGGGATGGCAAAAACATTCAGTACTTC
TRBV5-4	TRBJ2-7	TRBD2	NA	CASSEKLAGHYEQYF	TGTGCCAGCAGCGAGAAACTAGCGGGGCACTACGAGCAGTACTTC
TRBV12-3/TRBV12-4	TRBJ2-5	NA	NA	CASSLRGGGGETQYF	TGTGCCAGCAGTTTACGGGGAGGGGGCGGGGAGACCCAGTACTTC
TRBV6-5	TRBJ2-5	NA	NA	CASSYDRGETQYF	TGTGCCAGCAGTTACGATAGAGGGGAGACCCAGTACTTC
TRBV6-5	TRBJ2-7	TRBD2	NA	CASSYATSGMGEQYF	TGTGCCAGCAGTTACGCCACTAGCGGGATGGGGGAGCAGTACTTC
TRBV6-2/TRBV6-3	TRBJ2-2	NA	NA	CASSYGLRTGELFF	TGTGCCAGCAGTTACGGACTCCGCACCGGGGAGCTGTTTTTT
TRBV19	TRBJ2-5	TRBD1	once	CASSPSRTGGETQYF	TGTGCCAGTAGTCCCAGCAGGACAGGGGGAGAGACCCAGTACTTC
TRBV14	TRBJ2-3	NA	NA	CASSPPYTDTQYF	TGTGCCAGCAGCCCACCATACACAGATACGCAGTATTTT
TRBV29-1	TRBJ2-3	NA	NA	CSVEDNTRRDTQYF	TGCAGCGTTGAAGATAATACCAGGCGCGATACGCAGTATTTT
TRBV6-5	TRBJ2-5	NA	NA	CASSYSNGEETQYF	TGTGCCAGCAGTTACTCGAACGGGGAAGAGACCCAGTACTTC
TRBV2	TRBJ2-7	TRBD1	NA	CASNRGLDEQYF	TGTGCCAGCAACAGGGGGCTGGACGAGCAGTACTTC
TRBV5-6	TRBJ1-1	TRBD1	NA	CASSTLDRGAFF	TGTGCCAGCAGCACCTTAGACAGGGGCGCTTTCTTT
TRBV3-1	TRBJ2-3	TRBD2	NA	CASSQVASGRVAGTDTQYF	TGTGCCAGCAGCCAAGTTGCTAGCGGGAGGGTTGCGGGCACAGATACGCAGTATTTT